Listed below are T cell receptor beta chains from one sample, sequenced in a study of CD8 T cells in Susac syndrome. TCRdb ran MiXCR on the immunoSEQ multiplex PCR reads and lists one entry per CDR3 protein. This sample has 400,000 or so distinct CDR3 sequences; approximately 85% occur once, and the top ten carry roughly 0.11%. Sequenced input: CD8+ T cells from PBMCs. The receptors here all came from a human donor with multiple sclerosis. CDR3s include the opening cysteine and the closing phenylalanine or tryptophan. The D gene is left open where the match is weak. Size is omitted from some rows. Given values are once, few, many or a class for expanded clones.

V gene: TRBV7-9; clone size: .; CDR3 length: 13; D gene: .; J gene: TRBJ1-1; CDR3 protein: CASSFETGNEAFF; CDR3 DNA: TGTGCCAGCAGCTTTGAAACAGGGAATGAAGCTTTCTTT
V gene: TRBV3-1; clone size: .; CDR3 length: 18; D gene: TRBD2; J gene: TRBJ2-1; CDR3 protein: CASSLGTSGINLYNEQFF; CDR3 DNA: TGTGCCAGCAGTTTAGGGACTAGCGGGATTAATCTCTACAATGAGCAGTTCTTC
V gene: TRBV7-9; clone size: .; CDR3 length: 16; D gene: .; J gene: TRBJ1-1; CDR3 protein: CASSPGVDSTKLEAFF; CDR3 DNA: TGTGCCAGCAGCCCGGGAGTAGACAGTACCAAGCTAGAAGCTTTCTTT
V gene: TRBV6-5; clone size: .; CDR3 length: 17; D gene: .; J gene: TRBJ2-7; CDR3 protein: CASSYSNVGLISYEQYF; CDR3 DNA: TGTGCCAGCAGTTACTCGAATGTCGGGCTGATCTCCTACGAGCAGTACTTC
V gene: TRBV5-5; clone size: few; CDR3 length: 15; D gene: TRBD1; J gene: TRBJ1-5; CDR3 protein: CASSLGQGTGQPQHF; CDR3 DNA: TGTGCCAGCAGCTTGGGACAGGGGACGGGTCAGCCCCAGCATTTT
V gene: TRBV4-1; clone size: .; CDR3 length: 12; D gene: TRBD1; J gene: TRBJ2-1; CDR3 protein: CASSHTGDEQFF; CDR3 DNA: TGCGCCAGCAGCCATACAGGGGATGAGCAGTTCTTC
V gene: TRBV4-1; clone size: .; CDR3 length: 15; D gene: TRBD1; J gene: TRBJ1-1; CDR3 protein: CASARRQGANTEAFF; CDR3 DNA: TGCGCCAGCGCCCGAAGACAGGGTGCAAACACTGAAGCTTTCTTT
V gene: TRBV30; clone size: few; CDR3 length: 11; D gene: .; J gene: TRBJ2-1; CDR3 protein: CAWSVPNEQFF; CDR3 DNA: TGTGCCTGGAGTGTCCCCAATGAGCAGTTCTTC
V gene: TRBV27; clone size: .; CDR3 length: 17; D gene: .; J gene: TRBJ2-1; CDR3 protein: CASSSTSADYSYNEQFF; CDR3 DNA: TGTGCCAGCAGCTCAACCTCAGCGGACTACTCCTACAATGAGCAGTTCTTC
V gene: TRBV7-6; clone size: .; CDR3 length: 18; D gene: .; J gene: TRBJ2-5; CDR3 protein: CASSLDRLARDREETQYF; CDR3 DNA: TGTGCCAGCAGCTTAGACCGGCTCGCGAGGGACCGGGAAGAGACCCAGTACTTC
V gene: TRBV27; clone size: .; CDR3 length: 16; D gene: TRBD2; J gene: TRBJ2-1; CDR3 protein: CASSSQTSGRADEQFF; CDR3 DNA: TGTGCCAGCAGTTCCCAGACTAGCGGGAGAGCGGATGAGCAGTTCTTC
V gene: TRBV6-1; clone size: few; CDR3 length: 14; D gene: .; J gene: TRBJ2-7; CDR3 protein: CASSEIAAHDEQYF; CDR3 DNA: TGTGCCAGCAGTGAAATAGCGGCTCATGACGAGCAGTACTTC
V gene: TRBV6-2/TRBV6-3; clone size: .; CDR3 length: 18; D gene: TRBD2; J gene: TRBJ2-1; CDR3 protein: CASSYSASGGPPGHGQFF; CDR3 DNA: TGTGCCAGCAGTTACTCCGCTAGCGGGGGGCCCCCCGGACATGGGCAGTTCTTC
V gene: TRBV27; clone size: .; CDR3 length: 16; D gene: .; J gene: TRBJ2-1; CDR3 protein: CASSLSEDGLSNEQFF; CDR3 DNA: TGTGCCAGCAGTTTATCGGAGGACGGACTATCCAATGAGCAGTTCTTC
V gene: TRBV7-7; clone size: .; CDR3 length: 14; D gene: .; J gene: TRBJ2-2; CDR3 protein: CASSLWGVGGELFF; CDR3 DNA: TGTGCCAGCAGCCTGTGGGGTGTTGGCGGGGAGCTGTTTTTT
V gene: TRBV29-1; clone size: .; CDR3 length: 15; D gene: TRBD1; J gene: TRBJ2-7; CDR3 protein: CSVEESRDRGYEQYF; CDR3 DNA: TGCAGCGTTGAAGAATCCCGGGACAGGGGATATGAGCAGTACTTC
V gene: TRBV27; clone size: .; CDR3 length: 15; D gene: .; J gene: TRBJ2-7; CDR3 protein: CASSLLGGRIGEQYF; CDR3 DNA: TGTGCCAGCAGTTTATTGGGTGGGAGAATCGGCGAGCAGTACTTC
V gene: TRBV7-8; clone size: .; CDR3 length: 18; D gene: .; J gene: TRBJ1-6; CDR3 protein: CASSSKRTLSSYNSPLHF; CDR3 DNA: TGTGCCAGCAGCTCGAAGCGGACCCTTAGCTCCTATAATTCACCCCTCCACTTT
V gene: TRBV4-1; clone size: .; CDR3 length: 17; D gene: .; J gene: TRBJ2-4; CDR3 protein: CASSQVDSLLAKNIQYF; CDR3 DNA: TGCGCCAGCAGCCAAGTCGATTCACTTTTAGCCAAAAACATTCAGTACTTC
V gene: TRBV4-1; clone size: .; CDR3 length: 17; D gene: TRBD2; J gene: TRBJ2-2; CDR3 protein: CASSPTRGGELTGELFF; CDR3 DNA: TGCGCCAGCAGCCCAACCCGGGGGGGGGAGCTAACCGGGGAGCTGTTTTTT
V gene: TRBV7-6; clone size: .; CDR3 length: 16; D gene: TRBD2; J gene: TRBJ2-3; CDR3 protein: CASSLGAGGPTDTQYF; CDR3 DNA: TGTGCCAGCAGCTTAGGGGCGGGAGGGCCTACAGATACGCAGTATTTT
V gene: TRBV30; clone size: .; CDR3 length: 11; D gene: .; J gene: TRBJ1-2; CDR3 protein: CAWSVGIGYTF; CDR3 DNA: TGTGCCTGGAGTGTGGGGATCGGCTACACCTTC
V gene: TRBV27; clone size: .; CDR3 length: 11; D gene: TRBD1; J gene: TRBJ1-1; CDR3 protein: CASGQGDEAFF; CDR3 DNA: TGTGCCTCCGGACAGGGTGATGAAGCTTTCTTT
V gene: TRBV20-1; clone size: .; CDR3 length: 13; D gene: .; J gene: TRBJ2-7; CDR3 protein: CSATAVQSYEQYF; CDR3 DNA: TGCAGTGCCACGGCGGTTCAATCCTACGAGCAGTACTTC
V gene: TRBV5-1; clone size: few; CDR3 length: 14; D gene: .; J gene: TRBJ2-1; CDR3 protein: CASSSRSSYNEQFF; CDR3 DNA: TGCGCCAGCAGCAGCAGGAGCTCCTACAATGAGCAGTTCTTC
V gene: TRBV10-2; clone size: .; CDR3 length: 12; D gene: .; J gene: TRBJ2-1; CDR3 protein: CASGDAPNEQFF; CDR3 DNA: TGCGCCAGCGGCGATGCCCCCAATGAGCAGTTCTTC
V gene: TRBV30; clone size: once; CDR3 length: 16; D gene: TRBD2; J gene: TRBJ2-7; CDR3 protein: CAWSEIAGVPRYEQYF; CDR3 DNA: TGTGCCTGGAGTGAAATAGCGGGAGTACCAAGGTACGAGCAGTACTTC
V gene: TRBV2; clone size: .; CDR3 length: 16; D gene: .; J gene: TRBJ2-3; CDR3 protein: CASSEALLGGRDTQYF; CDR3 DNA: TGTGCCAGCAGTGAAGCGCTTCTTGGGGGTAGAGATACGCAGTATTTT
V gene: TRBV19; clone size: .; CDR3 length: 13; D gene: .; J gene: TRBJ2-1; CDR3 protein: CASRGADYNEQFF; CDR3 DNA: TGTGCCTCCCGAGGAGCGGATTACAATGAGCAGTTCTTC
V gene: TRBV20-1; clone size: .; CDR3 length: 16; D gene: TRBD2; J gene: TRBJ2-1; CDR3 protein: CSARQGLAGRVYEQFF; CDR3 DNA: TGCAGTGCTAGACAGGGACTAGCGGGGAGGGTATATGAGCAGTTCTTC
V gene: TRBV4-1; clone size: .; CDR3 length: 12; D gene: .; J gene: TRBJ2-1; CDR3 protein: CASSQDSGEQFF; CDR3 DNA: TGCGCCAGCAGCCAAGATAGCGGAGAGCAGTTCTTC
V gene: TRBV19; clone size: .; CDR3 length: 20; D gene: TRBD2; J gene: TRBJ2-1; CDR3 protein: CASSIWGQGNAGGIYNEQFF; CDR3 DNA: TGTGCCAGTAGTATATGGGGGCAGGGGAACGCGGGAGGAATCTACAATGAGCAGTTCTTC
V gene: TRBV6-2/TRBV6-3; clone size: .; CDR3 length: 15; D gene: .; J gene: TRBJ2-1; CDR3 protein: CASSLDPYSYNEQFF; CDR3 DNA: TGTGCCAGCAGTCTCGACCCCTACTCCTACAATGAGCAGTTCTTC
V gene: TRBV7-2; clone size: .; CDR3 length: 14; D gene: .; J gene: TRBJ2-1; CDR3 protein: CASSPLAGNNEQFF; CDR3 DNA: TGTGCCAGCAGCCCCCTCGCAGGCAACAATGAGCAGTTCTTC
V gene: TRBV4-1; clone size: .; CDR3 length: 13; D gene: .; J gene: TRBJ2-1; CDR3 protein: CASSQEQTNEQFF; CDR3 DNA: TGCGCCAGCAGCCAAGAACAAACTAACGAGCAGTTCTTC
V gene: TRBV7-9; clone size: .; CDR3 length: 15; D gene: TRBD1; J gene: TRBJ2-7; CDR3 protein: CASSLVDRGTYEQYF; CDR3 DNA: TGTGCCAGCAGCTTAGTGGACAGGGGAACCTACGAGCAGTACTTC
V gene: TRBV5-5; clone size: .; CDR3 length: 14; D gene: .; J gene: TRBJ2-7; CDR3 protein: CASSLVGESYEQYF; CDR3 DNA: TGTGCCAGCAGCTTGGTAGGGGAATCCTACGAGCAGTACTTC
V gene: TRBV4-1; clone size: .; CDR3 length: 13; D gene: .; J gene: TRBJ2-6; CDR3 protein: CASSQPRANVLTF; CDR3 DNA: TGCGCCAGCAGCCAACCTAGAGCCAACGTCCTGACTTTC
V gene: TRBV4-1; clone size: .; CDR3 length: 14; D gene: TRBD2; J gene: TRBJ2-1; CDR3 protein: CASSQGGGNNEQFF; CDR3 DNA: TGCGCCAGCAGCCAAGGGGGGGGAAACAATGAGCAGTTCTTC
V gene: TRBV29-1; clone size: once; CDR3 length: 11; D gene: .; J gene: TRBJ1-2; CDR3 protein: CSVAGGNGYTF; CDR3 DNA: TGCAGCGTTGCGGGGGGTAATGGCTACACCTTC
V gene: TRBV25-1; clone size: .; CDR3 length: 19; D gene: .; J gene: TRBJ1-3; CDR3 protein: CASSEAGTLVKYSGNTIYF; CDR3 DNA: TGTGCCAGCAGTGAAGCCGGGACCTTGGTCAAATACTCTGGAAACACCATATATTTT
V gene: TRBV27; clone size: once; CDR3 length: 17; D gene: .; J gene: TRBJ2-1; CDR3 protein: CASTPSEGGSPYNEQFF; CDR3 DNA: TGTGCCAGCACCCCAAGTGAGGGGGGTAGTCCCTACAATGAGCAGTTCTTC
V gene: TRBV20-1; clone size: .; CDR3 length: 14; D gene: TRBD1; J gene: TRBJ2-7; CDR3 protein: CSALRDREPYEQYF; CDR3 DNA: TGCAGTGCTCTCCGGGACAGGGAACCCTACGAGCAGTACTTC
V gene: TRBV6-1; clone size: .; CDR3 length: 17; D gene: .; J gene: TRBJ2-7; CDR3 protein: CASSEVAAGTPFYEQYF; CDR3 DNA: TGTGCCAGCAGTGAAGTCGCAGCCGGGACTCCCTTCTACGAGCAGTACTTC
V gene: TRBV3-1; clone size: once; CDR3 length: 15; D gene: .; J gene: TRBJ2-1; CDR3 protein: CASSQDAPYYNEQFF; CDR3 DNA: TGTGCCAGCAGCCAAGATGCCCCCTACTACAATGAGCAGTTCTTC
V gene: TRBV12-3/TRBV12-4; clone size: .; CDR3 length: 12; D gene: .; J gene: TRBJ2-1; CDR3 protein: CASGVAYNEQFF; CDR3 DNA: TGTGCCAGCGGTGTCGCCTACAATGAGCAGTTCTTC
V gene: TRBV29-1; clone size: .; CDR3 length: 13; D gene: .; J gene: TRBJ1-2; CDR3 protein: CSAWGGPNYGYTF; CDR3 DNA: TGCAGCGCCTGGGGGGGTCCTAACTATGGCTACACCTTC
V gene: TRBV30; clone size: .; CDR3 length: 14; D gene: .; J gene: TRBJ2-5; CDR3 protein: CAWSLFPPVETQYF; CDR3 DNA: TGTGCCTGGAGTCTATTCCCGCCCGTGGAGACCCAGTACTTC
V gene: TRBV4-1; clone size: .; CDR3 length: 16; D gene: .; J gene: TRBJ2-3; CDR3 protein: CASSQPAGRDGYTQYF; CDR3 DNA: TGCGCCAGCAGCCAGCCGGCGGGCAGGGACGGGTATACGCAGTATTTT
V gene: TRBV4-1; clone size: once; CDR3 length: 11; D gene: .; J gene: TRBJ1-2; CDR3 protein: CASSQALSYTF; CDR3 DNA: TGCGCCAGCAGCCAGGCCCTGAGCTACACCTTC
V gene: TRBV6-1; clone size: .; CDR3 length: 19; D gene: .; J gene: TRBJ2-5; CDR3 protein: CASSEGVLIVGAHQETQYF; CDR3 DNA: TGTGCCAGCAGTGAAGGGGTGTTGATTGTGGGGGCGCACCAAGAGACCCAGTACTTC
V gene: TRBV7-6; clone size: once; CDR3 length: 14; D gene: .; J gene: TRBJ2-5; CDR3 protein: CASSLGGLWETQYF; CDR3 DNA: TGTGCCAGCAGCTTAGGGGGTCTTTGGGAGACCCAGTACTTC